This TCR beta chain was found in a study of PD-1 blockade in classical Hodgkin lymphoma. Study results and caveats: With CD4+ cells, TCR diversity rose significantly by C4D1, but not with CD8+ cells. Reported baseline diversity: healthy donors highest, relapsed/refractory patients lowest.

V gave up 2 bases and J gave up 4 bases; unmatched junction bases: 7. Per the germline V gene, CDR1 is SGHRS and CDR2 is YFSETQ. This CDR3 has 15 amino acids. All patients relapsed after autologous stem cell transplantation, and brentuximab vedotin exposure varied. The protocol was immunoSEQ multiplex PCR, while the TCRdb copy is restricted to in-frame clones and leaves out a portion. The repertoire includes roughly 7,000 clones, over 65% of them detected once, and around three fifths sits in the top ten. A word on this clone: No antigen is known for it.

This receptor was obtained from a human donor with classical Hodgkin lymphoma. V is TRBV5-1 and J is TRBJ1-1; 8 bases are a match to TRBD1. The sequenced sample was peripheral blood mononuclear cells (PBMCs), obtained at baseline. In DNA form, the CDR3 reads TGCGCCAGCAGCTTACATGGACAGGGCAGCACTGAAGCTTTCTTT. Protein: CASSLHGQGSTEAFF. Based on the CDR3 plus reference TRBV5-1 and TRBJ1-1, the full variable domain is KAGVTQTPRYLIKTRGQQVTLSCSPISGHRSVSWYQQTPGQGLQFLFEYFSETQRNKGNFPGRFSGRQFSNSRSEMNVSTLELGDSALYLCASSLHGQGSTEAFFGQGTRLTVV.